This T cell receptor (beta chain) emerged from a study of shared clonotypes between healthy human individuals. Findings and limits, study-wide: The four-donor shared clonotypes exceeded non-shared clonotypes in generation probability, with non-shared ones scoring lower. Naive subsets generally exceeded memory subsets in estimated richness.

This clone was detected only once. Its antigen remains unknown. Deep was the level at which the assay was run. The assay was immunoSEQ multiplex PCR, and TCRdb's table has in-frame clones only and misses some. The table records some 500,000 clones, 95% to 97% of them present only once. Trimming at V came to 4 bases and at J to 5 bases, leaving 5 bases not matched to a gene. Per the germline V gene, CDR1 is SGHRS and CDR2 is YFSETQ. The CDR3 has 16 amino acids. Memory CD4+ cells were the fraction left after CD45RA+ naive selection. V gene TRBV5-1 combines with J gene TRBJ1-6, with TRBD1 matching over 11 bases. The receptor comes from a woman under 40 in good health. The sequenced material came from naive CD4+ T cells sorted from blood. The subset denotes: CD45RA+ positively selected. In DNA form, the CDR3 reads TGCGCCAGCAGCCCTGGGACAGGGGGGAATAATTCACCCCTCCACTTT. Its protein is CASSPGTGGNNSPLHF.